This TCR beta chain came from a study of control samples from healthy donors and cancer patients. TCRdb keeps only in-frame clones here, not all; method: immunoSEQ multiplex PCR. The sample carries around 170,000 clones, more than 85% recorded once. This clone has just one count. The CDR3 contains 15 residues. V was pared by 0 bases and J by 5 bases, with 11 bases between. Looked up from germline, CDR1 is SGHRS and CDR2 is YFSETQ. Sequencing was done on a sample of blood. The source of this sequence is a woman in her 30s in good health. This chain connects TRBV5-1 to TRBJ1-4; D may be TRBD1 (6 bases). For the CDR3, the DNA is TGCGCCAGCAGCTTGGGAGGGACAAGGAATGAAAAACTGTTTTTT. It is translated as CASSLGGTRNEKLFF.